Each of the 7 T cell receptor beta chains below was sequenced from the same sample in a study of blood T cell repertoires in COVID-19 (dated by TCRdb to 2018 to 2021). Receptor amplification or capture employed the immunoSEQ multiplex PCR assay. The table was pulled from immuneACCESS by TCRdb, which kept in-frame rearrangements only. Such tables lose some clones; where checked, under half of the loss comes from unresolved V genes, and the rest has no known cause. The sample table shows about 230,000 clones, and 84% are seen once. The ten largest clones take up about 1.4% of the sample. Material for sequencing was peripheral blood. Source of these receptors: a woman between 40 and 55 years old who had recovered from COVID-19.

CDR3: CATSDSEGTLGFNYGYTF. The CDR3 DNA is TGTGCCACCAGTGATTCTGAGGGTACACTTGGTTTTAACTATGGCTACACCTTC. This chain links TRBV24-1 with TRBJ1-2; D call uncertain. This CDR3 contains 18 residues. The germline V gene encodes CDR1 KGHDR and CDR2 SFDVKD. V lost 2 bases and J lost 1, with 19 bases in between.

This rearrangement joins TRBV5-5 to TRBJ2-7; no clear D. CDR3 length: 12 residues. The germline gives CDR1 SGHKS, CDR2 YYEKEE (reference sequence). V was clipped by 5 bases and J by 2 bases, with 8 bases between them. The CDR3 region has the DNA TGTGCCAGCAGTCCGGTTCCCTACGAGCAGTACTTC. It specifies CASSPVPYEQYF.

V and J are TRBV19 and TRBJ1-1; weak D call: TRBD1 (5 bases). The CDR3 is 13 residues long. Trimming stripped 9 bases from V and 0 bases from J, with 11 bases between. Germline CDR1 LNHDA, CDR2 SQIVND (reference sequence). Written as DNA, the CDR3 is TGTGCCAGCGACGGGACTTTGAACACTGAAGCTTTCTTT. Encoded protein: CASDGTLNTEAFF. Drawing the rest from reference TRBV19 and TRBJ1-1, the complete variable domain is DGGITQSPKYLFRKEGQNVTLSCEQNLNHDAMYWYRQDPGQGLRLIYYSQIVNDFQKGDIAEGYSVSREKKESFPLTVTSAQKNPTAFYLCASDGTLNTEAFFGQGTRLTVV.

Only a few counts were recorded for this clone. This chain connects TRBV21-1 to TRBJ1-5. TRBV21-1 is shown as a pseudogene. CDR3 size: 13 residues. The CDR3 nucleotides are TGTGCCAGCAGCGCTTTCGGGAAGCAGCCCCAGCATTTT. It encodes CASSAFGKQPQHF.

Worth noting for this clone: It is unclear where the CDR3 begins or ends on the DNA, so no DNA is shown, and the CDR3 is as TCRdb lists it. V gene TRBV21-1 combines with J gene TRBJ2-3; the D call in the table, TRBD2, was not verified against the DNA. TRBV21-1 is classified as a pseudogene. The CDR3 is made up of 18 amino acids, end residues included. The CDR3 reads CASSNSIVGLGNTDTQYF.

The chain carries TRBV3-1 (or the pseudogene TRBV3-2) and TRBJ2-1; possible D gene TRBD1, 6 bases. Germline CDR1 reads LGHDT; CDR2 reads YNNKEL (reference sequence). Deletions cut 0 bases from V and 8 bases from J, with 29 bases between. This CDR3 contains 20 residues. The CDR3 nucleotides read TGTGCCAGCAGCCAAGACGTCCAATTAACAGGGTTTTGGCCCGTCGATGAGCAGTTCTTC. Translated: CASSQDVQLTGFWPVDEQFF.

The chain carries TRBV12-5 and TRBJ1-2, with D unresolved. Germline V lookup: CDR1 LGHNT, CDR2 FRNRAP. Trimming cost V 0 bases and J 4 bases, with 9 bases left between them. The CDR3 is 14 residues long. The CDR3 nucleotides are TGTGCTAGTGGTTTGGTACCAGGTAGCTATGGCTACACCTTC. Protein sequence: CASGLVPGSYGYTF.